The rows below give T cell receptor beta chains drawn from one sample of a study of blood T cell repertoires in COVID-19. The protocol was immunoSEQ multiplex PCR, while the TCRdb copy is restricted to in-frame clones and leaves out a portion. The data show some 670,000 clones, 90% seen once. Sequencing was carried out using peripheral blood. Source of these receptors: a woman in her late teens or twenties with acute or convalescent COVID-19. The CDR3 runs from the conserved cysteine through the conserved F or W. The D gene is left open where the match is weak. Size is omitted from some rows. Given values are once, few, many or a class for expanded clones.

size	V	D	J	CDR3	DNA
NA	TRBV14	NA	TRBJ1-6	CASSLTGFNSPLHF	TGTGCCAGCAGCTTGACAGGCTTTAATTCACCCCTCCACTTT
NA	TRBV12-3/TRBV12-4	NA	TRBJ2-3	CASRADTDTQYF	TGTGCCAGCAGAGCTGACACAGATACGCAGTATTTT
NA	TRBV7-9	TRBD1	TRBJ1-4	CASSVGQVADEKLFF	TGTGCCAGCAGCGTGGGACAGGTCGCTGATGAAAAACTGTTTTTT
once	TRBV27	NA	TRBJ1-2	CASSLSLEAAANYGYTF	TGTGCCAGCAGTTTATCGCTCGAGGCCGCCGCGAATTATGGCTACACCTTC
few	TRBV30	NA	TRBJ1-1	CAWSWEENTEAFF	TGTGCCTGGAGTTGGGAGGAAAACACTGAAGCTTTCTTT
NA	TRBV4-2	NA	TRBJ1-6	CASSQASSPLHF	TGTGCCAGCAGCCAAGCTTCTTCACCCCTCCACTTT
NA	TRBV4-1	TRBD2	TRBJ2-1	CASSPSGTSGGGNEQFF	TGCGCCAGCAGCCCCTCCGGGACTAGCGGGGGTGGAAATGAGCAGTTCTTC
NA	TRBV5-6	TRBD1	TRBJ2-7	CASSDVGQGASYEQYF	TGTGCCAGCAGCGACGTAGGACAGGGGGCCTCCTACGAGCAGTACTTC
NA	TRBV6-5	TRBD1	TRBJ2-2	CASSSRTGNTGELFF	TGTGCCAGCAGTTCTAGGACAGGGAACACCGGGGAGCTGTTTTTT
few	TRBV18	NA	TRBJ1-2	CASSPETVNGYTF	TGTGCCAGCTCACCAGAGACAGTTAATGGCTACACCTTC
NA	TRBV9	NA	TRBJ2-3	CASSPTGNTDTQYF	TGTGCCAGCAGCCCCACAGGGAACACAGATACGCAGTATTTT
NA	TRBV6-5	TRBD1	TRBJ2-7	CASSLSRDRPYEQYF	TGTGCCAGCAGTTTATCCCGGGACAGGCCCTACGAGCAGTACTTC
NA	TRBV19	NA	TRBJ1-1	CASSMRWDTEAFF	TGTGCCAGTAGTATGCGGTGGGACACTGAAGCTTTCTTT
NA	TRBV19	NA	TRBJ2-5	CASSMSYQETQYF	TGTGCCAGTAGTATGTCGTACCAAGAGACCCAGTACTTC
NA	TRBV7-9	NA	TRBJ1-1	CASSLAQAFRTEAFF	TGTGCCAGCAGCTTAGCACAGGCCTTCCGCACTGAAGCTTTCTTT
NA	TRBV19	TRBD1	TRBJ1-5	CASIATGYSNQPQHF	TGTGCCAGTATCGCGACAGGGTATAGCAATCAGCCCCAGCATTTT
NA	TRBV5-1	TRBD1	TRBJ1-6	CASSLRQGGNSPLHF	TGCGCCAGCAGCTTGCGACAGGGGGGTAATTCACCCCTCCACTTT
NA	TRBV29-1	NA	TRBJ2-7	CSASTGFGSYEQYF	TGCAGCGCCTCTACAGGGTTCGGCTCCTACGAGCAGTACTTC
once	TRBV9	NA	TRBJ1-2	CATGDSFYGYTF	TGTGCCACCGGAGACAGCTTCTATGGCTACACCTTC
NA	TRBV7-2	TRBD2	TRBJ2-7	CASSLGGGAFEQYF	TGTGCCAGCAGCTTAGGCGGGGGGGCCTTCGAGCAGTACTTC
NA	TRBV6-5	NA	TRBJ1-2	CASSYLNRANYGYTF	TGTGCCAGCAGTTACTTAAACAGGGCTAACTATGGCTACACCTTC
NA	TRBV6-4	TRBD1	TRBJ1-2	CASSRGGQGWSGYTF	TGTGCCAGCAGCCGGGGGGGACAGGGCTGGTCTGGCTACACCTTC
NA	TRBV5-1	NA	TRBJ2-2	CASSLPDWPGELFF	TGCGCCAGCAGCTTGCCCGATTGGCCCGGGGAGCTGTTTTTT